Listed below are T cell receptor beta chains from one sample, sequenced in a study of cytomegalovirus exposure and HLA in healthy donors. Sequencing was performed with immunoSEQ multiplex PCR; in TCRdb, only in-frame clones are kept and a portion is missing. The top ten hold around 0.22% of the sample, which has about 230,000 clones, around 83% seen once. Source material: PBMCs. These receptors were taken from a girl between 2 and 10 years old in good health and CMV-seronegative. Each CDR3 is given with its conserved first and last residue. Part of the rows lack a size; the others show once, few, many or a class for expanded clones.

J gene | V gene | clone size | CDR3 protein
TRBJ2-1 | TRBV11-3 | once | CASSPPQLAGPLTEFF
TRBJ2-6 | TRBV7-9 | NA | CSSSLTQGAYSGANVLTF
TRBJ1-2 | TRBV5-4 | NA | CASSPGQGRGGSGYTF
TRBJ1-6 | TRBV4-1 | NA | CASSQRLSFNSPLHF
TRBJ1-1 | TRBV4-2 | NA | CASSHPGGTGTEAFF
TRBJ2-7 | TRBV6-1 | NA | CASSHGGAMGYEQYF
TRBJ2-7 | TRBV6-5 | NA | CASKRVYEQYF
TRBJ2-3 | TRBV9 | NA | CASSPSFGGGTGTQYF
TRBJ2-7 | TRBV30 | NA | CAWALQGGEQYF
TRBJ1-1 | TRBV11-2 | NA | CASSLGAGGLEAFF
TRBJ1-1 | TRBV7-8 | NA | CASSLEDTGVGTEAFF
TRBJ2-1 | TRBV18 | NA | CASSPRLAGEVNEQFF
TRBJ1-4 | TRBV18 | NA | CASSPGLNEKLFF
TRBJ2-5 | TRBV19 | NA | CASKRTSVNQETQYF
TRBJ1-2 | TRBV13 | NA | CASSYATGVLSYGYTF
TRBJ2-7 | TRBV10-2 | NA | CASSGISGVIYEQYF
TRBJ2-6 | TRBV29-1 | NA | CSVVPPGTGANVLTF
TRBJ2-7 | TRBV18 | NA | CASSPGQDYYEQYF
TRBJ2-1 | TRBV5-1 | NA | CASSLSPELEQFF
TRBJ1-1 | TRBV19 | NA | CASMRGRRAGNTEAFF
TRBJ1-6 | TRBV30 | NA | CAWSQDRPRSPLHF
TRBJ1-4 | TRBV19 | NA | CASSDGGASEKLFF
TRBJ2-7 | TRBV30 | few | CAWTRGIGYEQYF
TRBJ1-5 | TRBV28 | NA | CASSFLDRGNQPQHF
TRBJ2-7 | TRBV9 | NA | CASSPGGPGLAGGRAYEQYF
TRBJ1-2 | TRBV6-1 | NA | CASSEGGGNTF
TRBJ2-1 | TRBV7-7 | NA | CASSNGQGSYNEQFF
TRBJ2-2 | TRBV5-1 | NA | CATRIESSAGELFF